The clone carrying this T cell receptor (beta chain) was counted a single time. This entry is derived from a study of blood T cell repertoires in COVID-19. Study-wide context: From the United States, Italy and Spain came samples of acute and convalescent COVID-19.

The V end lost 7 bases, the J end lost 2 bases, and 10 bases lay between the germline ends. CDR3 length: 13 residues. Germline V gives CDR1 SNHLY, CDR2 FYNNEI. Method: immunoSEQ multiplex PCR; TCRdb's copy keeps in-frame clones and lacks some. The table has some 210,000 clones, under 90% seen once. The sequenced sample was peripheral blood. The J gene is TRBJ2-3, the V gene TRBV2, with D possibly TRBD1 on 5 matching bases. The TCR sequence derives from a man aged 60 to 75 who had recovered from COVID-19. CDR3 DNA: TGTGCCAGCAAGGGCAGGGTCACAGATACGCAGTATTTT. Its translation: CASKGRVTDTQYF. Variable domain in full (rest from reference TRBV2 and TRBJ2-3): EPEVTQTPSHQVTQMGQEVILRCVPISNHLYFYWYRQILGQKVEFLVSFYNNEISEKSEIFDDQFSVERPDGSNFTLKIRSTKLEDSAMYFCASKGRVTDTQYFGPGTRLTVL.